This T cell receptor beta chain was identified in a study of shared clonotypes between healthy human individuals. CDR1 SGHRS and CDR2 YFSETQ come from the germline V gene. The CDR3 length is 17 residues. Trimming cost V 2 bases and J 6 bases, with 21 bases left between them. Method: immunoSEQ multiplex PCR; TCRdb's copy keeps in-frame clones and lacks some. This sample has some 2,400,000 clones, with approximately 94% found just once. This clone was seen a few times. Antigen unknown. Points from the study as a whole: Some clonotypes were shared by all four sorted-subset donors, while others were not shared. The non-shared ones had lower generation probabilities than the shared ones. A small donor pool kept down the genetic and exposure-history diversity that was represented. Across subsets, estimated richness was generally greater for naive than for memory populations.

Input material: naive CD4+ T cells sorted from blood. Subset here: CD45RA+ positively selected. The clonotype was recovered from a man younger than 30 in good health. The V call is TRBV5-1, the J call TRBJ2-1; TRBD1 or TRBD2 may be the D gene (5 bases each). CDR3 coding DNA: TGCGCCAGCAGCTTACTAGTCCGGGGCCTATCAGGCAATGAGCAGTTCTTC. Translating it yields CASSLLVRGLSGNEQFF.